One and the same sample provided the 10 T cell receptor beta chains below, sequenced in a study of human T cells and chemical hapten exposure. TCRdb called the RACE reads again in MiXCR, with one record for every CDR3 protein. The table has under 65,000 distinct CDR3 sequences, about 9% seen once; the top ten hold around 15%. The sample's time point: pre-sensitization, week 0. Described treatment: therapeutic diphenylcyclopropenone sensitization with weekly scalp DPC. This sample comprised whole blood, obtained in connection with sensitization to the hapten diphenylcyclopropenone (DPC). Every receptor here comes from a woman in her forties with alopecia areata. Some clones in this sample may be carry-over from other donors' samples.

Comments on this clonotype: A much bigger clone sits one base away, suggesting this may be a read error. The CDR3 carries no conserved terminal phenylalanine or tryptophan, so it likely arises from a read error. The rearrangement links TRBV6-2 or TRBV6-3 to TRBJ1-1, with D possibly TRBD1 on 5 matching bases. The CDR3 contains 13 residues. Trimming took off 0 bases at V and 8 bases at J, with 10 bases between the two ends. In germline, CDR1 is MNHEY, CDR2 SVGEGT. CDR3 DNA: TGTGCCAGCAGTTACTCGGGACGGATAGAAGCTTTCCTT. It is translated as CASSYSGRIEAFL.

This clonotype was picked up a small number of times. The gene calls are TRBV12-3 or TRBV12-4 and TRBJ2-5; either TRBD1 or TRBD2 may supply D (5 bases each). The V end was cut by 7 bases, the J end by 5 bases, with 11 bases between. CDR3 size: 12 residues. In nucleotides, the CDR3 is TGTGCCAGCACCGGGACGTCGGAGACCCAGTACTTC. This sequence encodes CASTGTSETQYF.

This clonotype was detected ten times or more. V gene TRBV20-1 combines with J gene TRBJ2-1, with a tentative D call TRBD2 (5 bases). The V end was cut by 2 bases, the J end by 0 bases, with 14 bases between. CDR3 length: 16 residues. The V gene's germline CDR1 is DFQATT and CDR2 SNEGSKA (reference sequence). The CDR3 region is CSARRASAGSYNEQFF. The CDR3 coding sequence is TGCAGTGCTAGAAGGGCCTCGGCGGGCTCCTACAATGAGCAGTTCTTC.

This clonotype has ten or more counts. The rearrangement uses TRBV7-9 and TRBJ2-3, with D possibly TRBD1 on 5 matching bases. V lost 1 base to trimming and J lost 9 bases, with 14 bases between them. The CDR3 consists of 14 residues. The germline V gene has CDR1 SEHNR and CDR2 FQNEAQ (reference sequence). The DNA of the CDR3 is TGTGCCAGCAGCTTAGAAGGGGCAAGTAGAACGCAGTATTTT. Translating gives CASSLEGASRTQYF.

This chain connects TRBV7-8 to TRBJ2-3; D remains unclear. Trimming shortened V by 2 bases and J by 2 bases, and 5 bases separated the two germline ends. The CDR3 loop spans 13 amino acids. Per the germline V gene, CDR1 is SGHVS and CDR2 is FQNEAQ. The CDR3, as DNA: TGTGCCAGCAGCTTAACCCACACAGATACGCAGTATTTT. It yields the protein CASSLTHTDTQYF.

Regarding this clonotype: At one end the junction does not follow the germline gene, possibly because of a read error. This chain uses TRBV7-2 with TRBJ1-2, with TRBD1 matching 10 bases. Germline V gene data show CDR1 as SGHTA and CDR2 as FQGNSA. The CDR3 has 16 amino acids. The chain's CDR3 is CVSSLATGTGDYGYTF. The CDR3 DNA reads TGTGTCAGCAGCTTAGCTACCGGGACAGGGGACTATGGCTACACCTTC. Based on the CDR3 plus reference TRBV7-2 and TRBJ1-2, the full variable domain is GAGVSQSPSNKVTEKGKDVELRCDPISGHTALYWYRQSLGQGLEFLIYFQGNSAPDKSGLPSDRFSAERTGGSVSTLTIQRTQQEDSAVYLCVSSLATGTGDYGYTFGSGTRLTVV.

The chain joins TRBV29-1 to TRBJ1-3; D is possibly TRBD1 (5 bases). Per germline, CDR1 SQVTM and CDR2 ANQGSEA. The CDR3 runs to 13 residues. Trimming took off 7 bases at V and 7 bases at J, with 17 bases between the two ends. The DNA of the CDR3 is TGCAGCGCTGGGGCCCAGGGCTCTAACACCATATATTTT. It codes for CSAGAQGSNTIYF.

A few counts support this clonotype. The chain combines TRBV20-1 with TRBJ2-5, with 8 bases matching TRBD2. This CDR3 spans 12 amino acids. With V trimmed by 6 bases and J by 3 bases, 3 bases remained unmatched. The germline V gene encodes CDR1 DFQATT and CDR2 SNEGSKA (reference sequence). The CDR3 reads CSAREGKETQYF. The CDR3 region has the DNA TGCAGTGCCCGGGAGGGAAAAGAGACCCAGTACTTC.

The table lists this clonotype with many counts. This chain connects TRBV3-1 to TRBJ2-1; the match to TRBD2 covers 12 bases. Germline V gene sequence: CDR1 LGHDT, CDR2 YNNKEL (reference sequence). V dropped 3 bases and J dropped 8; count of bases not matched to a gene: 5. This CDR3 comprises 15 residues. Here the CDR3 DNA reads TGTGCCAGCAGCCAGAGGACTAGCGGGGAAGATGAGCAGTTCTTC. Translation: CASSQRTSGEDEQFF.

This clonotype was picked up many times. The V call is TRBV28, the J call TRBJ1-6, with 10 bases fitting TRBD1. J gave up 8 bases and V 4 bases, and 14 bases lay outside the gene matches. This CDR3 is 18 amino acids long. CDR1 MDHEN and CDR2 SYDVKM come from the germline V gene. The DNA of the CDR3 is TGTGCCAGCAGTTCCGAAGCTGGCGACAGGGGGCAAGATTCACCCCTCCACTTT. It yields the protein CASSSEAGDRGQDSPLHF.